Listed below are T cell receptor beta chains from one sample, sequenced in a study of T cell changes during pregnancy in multiple sclerosis. The method was immunoSEQ multiplex PCR; TCRdb's version includes in-frame clones alone and lacks a portion of them. The repertoire includes about 41,000 clones, 90% of them detected once, and more than 8% sits in the top ten. This material consisted of CD8+ T cells from peripheral blood mononuclear cells, taken in the first trimester of pregnancy. Receptor source: a female donor with multiple sclerosis, enrolled in a pregnancy study. CDR3s include the opening cysteine and the closing phenylalanine or tryptophan. A D gene is named only where the DNA matches it firmly. A clone size is listed for some rows: how often the clone was seen (once, few, many), or a class if it is expanded.

v_gene	j_gene	d_gene	abundance	CDR3nt	CDR3aa
TRBV7-7	TRBJ1-5	NA	NA	TGTGCCAGCAGCTTAGCTGCGAATCAGCCCCAGCATTTT	CASSLAANQPQHF
TRBV2	TRBJ2-5	NA	NA	TGTGCCAGCAGAAAAGCTAGAGGGGGCCAAGAGACCCAGTACTTC	CASRKARGGQETQYF
TRBV4-2	TRBJ1-2	TRBD1	NA	TGTGCCAGCAACCCGGAACTACAGGGGGCAATTAATGGCTACACCTTC	CASNPELQGAINGYTF
TRBV27	TRBJ2-7	NA	NA	TGTGCCAGCAGTTTATCGCCGGGAGAGCAGTACTTC	CASSLSPGEQYF
TRBV6-5	TRBJ2-5	NA	NA	TGTGCCAGCAGTTACCAGGGACTGGTCGAGACCCAGTACTTC	CASSYQGLVETQYF
TRBV5-1	TRBJ1-6	NA	NA	TGCGCCAGCAGCTTTGGGGACACGAGCTCCTATAATTCACCCCTCCACTTT	CASSFGDTSSYNSPLHF
TRBV9	TRBJ1-4	NA	NA	TGTGCCAGCACCCGGTTTGTTGGGGACAAGGAAAAACTGTTTTTT	CASTRFVGDKEKLFF
TRBV4-2	TRBJ2-6	TRBD2	NA	TGTGCCAGCAGCGCGTTGACTAGCGGGGGGGCCTTAGGGGCCAACGTCCTGACTTTC	CASSALTSGGALGANVLTF
TRBV27	TRBJ2-3	TRBD2	NA	TGTGCCAGCAGTTTATCAGCGGGAGTGGCAGATACGCAGTATTTT	CASSLSAGVADTQYF
TRBV27	TRBJ2-1	TRBD2	NA	TGTGCCAGCAGTTTGAACGCTATAGCGGGGGGAGGTGAGCAGTTCTTC	CASSLNAIAGGGEQFF
TRBV28	TRBJ1-5	NA	NA	TGTGCCACCCGTCAGGGCAATCAGCCCCAGCATTTT	CATRQGNQPQHF
TRBV4-3	TRBJ2-7	TRBD1	NA	TGCGCCAGCAGCCAAGATTTGGGACAGGGCTACGAGCAGTACTTC	CASSQDLGQGYEQYF
TRBV5-1	TRBJ2-7	NA	NA	TGCGCCAGCAGCGTTGACATAGGGGTAGCCTACGAGCAGTACTTC	CASSVDIGVAYEQYF
TRBV10-1	TRBJ2-1	NA	NA	TGCGCCAGCAGCGTACTTATAGGGGGTGAGCAGTTCTTC	CASSVLIGGEQFF
TRBV11-2	TRBJ2-7	NA	NA	TGTGCCAGCAGCTTAGGTTCAGGGGACGAGCAGTACTTC	CASSLGSGDEQYF
TRBV2	TRBJ2-6	NA	once	TGTGCCACAACCAGGGGTGGATTGGATGGGGCCAACGTCCTGACTTTC	CATTRGGLDGANVLTF
TRBV5-1	TRBJ2-5	TRBD1	NA	TGCGCCAGCAGCTTGGGGAGGACAGGGAGGGAGACCCAGTACTTC	CASSLGRTGRETQYF
TRBV27	TRBJ1-1	NA	NA	TGTGCCAGCAGTCCCCTGTTGGGAGGCACTGAAGCTTTCTTT	CASSPLLGGTEAFF
TRBV6-1	TRBJ2-7	NA	NA	TGTGCCAGCAGTGAACGAGGCAGCCTTTACGAGCAGTACTTC	CASSERGSLYEQYF
TRBV27	TRBJ1-1	NA	NA	TGTGCCAGCAGTTTTGGGAGCGTGAACACTGAAGCTTTCTTT	CASSFGSVNTEAFF
TRBV9	TRBJ1-5	NA	NA	TGTGCCAGCAGCGCGGGGGAGGGGAATCAGCCCCAGCATTTT	CASSAGEGNQPQHF
TRBV27	TRBJ1-4	NA	once	TGTGCCAGCAGTCCCCCGACTAATGAAAAACTGTTTTTT	CASSPPTNEKLFF
TRBV5-4	TRBJ2-1	TRBD2	NA	TGTGCCAGCAGCCCGAAGACTAGCGGGGGTATCGATGAGCAGTTCTTC	CASSPKTSGGIDEQFF
TRBV29-1	TRBJ2-7	NA	NA	TGCAGCGCCGGAGGGGGACAGAGGAGCTCCTACGAGCAGTACTTC	CSAGGGQRSSYEQYF
TRBV27	TRBJ1-5	TRBD1	NA	TGTGCCAGCAGTTCGGGACAGGGCGATCAGCCCCAGCATTTT	CASSSGQGDQPQHF
TRBV29-1	TRBJ2-5	TRBD1	NA	TGCAGCGTTGAAGACCGGGACAGGGACGACTCTCTCCATGGACCGGAGACCCAGTACTTC	CSVEDRDRDDSLHGPETQYF
TRBV2	TRBJ2-7	NA	NA	TGTGCCAGCAGTGACCCCGCCACGGGAGTGGGCTACGAGCAGTACTTC	CASSDPATGVGYEQYF
TRBV30	TRBJ2-2	TRBD2	NA	TGTGCCTGGAGTGGTCCCAGCGGGGGGGCCCCCGGGGAGCTGTTTTTT	CAWSGPSGGAPGELFF
TRBV30	TRBJ2-7	TRBD2	NA	TGTGCCTGGAGGGCCTCGAGCGGGGACTACGAGCAGTACTTC	CAWRASSGDYEQYF
TRBV19	TRBJ1-5	NA	once	TGTGCCAGCGCTGGGGGGGTCGTCAGCCCTTATAGCAATCAGCCCCAGCATTTT	CASAGGVVSPYSNQPQHF
TRBV5-1	TRBJ2-7	TRBD1	NA	TGCGCCAGCAGCCAGTGGGACAGGAGCCCCTACGAGCAGTACTTC	CASSQWDRSPYEQYF
TRBV10-3	TRBJ2-1	NA	NA	TGTGCCATCAGGGGAGACAGGCACAATGAGCAGTTCTTC	CAIRGDRHNEQFF
TRBV30	TRBJ1-4	NA	once	TGTGCCTGGAGTGTACTTTCGAGGCCCCGTGAAAAACTGTTTTTT	CAWSVLSRPREKLFF
TRBV19	TRBJ1-5	NA	once	TGTGCCAGTAGTATCCCCGGGCAGGGGATGGGCAATCAGCCCCAGCATTTT	CASSIPGQGMGNQPQHF
TRBV6-1	TRBJ2-1	TRBD1	NA	TGTGCCAGCACAAGACAGGGAAATGAGCAGTTCTTC	CASTRQGNEQFF
TRBV19	TRBJ2-7	TRBD2	NA	TGTGCCAGTAGTATGCTCCGGACTAGCTCCCTCTACGAGCAGTACTTC	CASSMLRTSSLYEQYF
TRBV14	TRBJ1-2	TRBD1	NA	TGTGCCAGCAGCCAGGAGAGCGGGACAGGGGCCTTCTATGGCTACACCTTC	CASSQESGTGAFYGYTF
TRBV10-2	TRBJ2-2	TRBD2	NA	TGCGCCAGCGGGGGGGAAGCCACCGGGGAGCTGTTTTTT	CASGGEATGELFF
TRBV30	TRBJ1-1	NA	NA	TGTGCCTGGGCCGACAACTCAAGCGGGGCTTTCTTT	CAWADNSSGAFF
TRBV27	TRBJ2-7	TRBD2	NA	TGTGCCAGCGGGAATAGCGGGAGAGAGCAGTACTTC	CASGNSGREQYF
TRBV29-1	TRBJ1-6	TRBD1	NA	TGCAGGTATAAGGCGGGACAGGGTAAGAACACCCTCCACTTT	CRYKAGQGKNTLHF
TRBV6-1	TRBJ1-2	TRBD1	NA	TGTGCCAGCAGTGAACCTACCGGACAGGGCGGCTATGGCTACACCTTC	CASSEPTGQGGYGYTF
TRBV6-5	TRBJ2-5	NA	NA	TGTGCCAGCAGCGACACAGGGATAAAGTACTTC	CASSDTGIKYF
TRBV7-9	TRBJ1-5	NA	NA	TGTGCCAGCAGCTCTCGGGAGGGTAATCAGCCCCAGCATTTT	CASSSREGNQPQHF
TRBV11-2	TRBJ2-7	TRBD1	NA	TGTGCCAGCAGCACGGACAGGGGACCCGCATTTTCCTACGAGCAGTACTTC	CASSTDRGPAFSYEQYF
TRBV7-9	TRBJ1-4	TRBD1	NA	TGTGCCAGCAGCCTCGGGACAGACCATGAAAAACTGTTTTTT	CASSLGTDHEKLFF
TRBV28	TRBJ2-7	NA	once	TGTGCCAGCAGTTTTGGGGGGGACAGGATCTTCGACGAGCAGTACTTC	CASSFGGDRIFDEQYF